This note documents a single TCR beta chain sequence. As yet, its antigen is unknown. CD45RO-negative, CCR7-positively selected cells formed the naive CD8 fraction, excluding terminally differentiated effector memory CD45RA+ cells. The source of the sample is a study of shared clonotypes between healthy human individuals. The study, taken as a whole, reports: Non-shared clonotypes showed lower generation probabilities than clonotypes common to all four donors.

Trimming shortened V by 7 bases and J by 3 bases, and 7 bases separated the two germline ends. The CDR3 spans 12 residues. Germline values: CDR1 LNHDA, CDR2 SQIVND (reference sequence). Using immunoSEQ multiplex PCR, the repertoire was profiled, and TCRdb retains in-frame clones only, with some absent. In the table there are roughly 810,000 clones, about 96% of which are singletons. The chain links TRBV19 to TRBJ1-5, with D unresolved. The sequencing input was naive CD8+ T cells sorted from blood. This sequence originates from a man aged 25 to 40 in good health. The CDR3 protein is CASNAYNQPQHF. As DNA, the CDR3 is TGTGCCAGTAACGCGTACAATCAGCCCCAGCATTTT.